Each of the 21 T cell receptor beta chains below was sequenced from the same sample in a study of control samples from healthy donors and cancer patients. Profiling relied on immunoSEQ multiplex PCR, and the TCRdb table lists in-frame clones only, not all of them. The sample gives about 6,000 clones, about 72% of which show up once; over 6.5% is in the top ten. Material for sequencing was formalin-fixed, paraffin-embedded tissue. These receptors were collected from a male donor with melanoma.

The chain joins TRBV3-1 (or the pseudogene TRBV3-2) to TRBJ1-6, with D tentatively TRBD1 (6 bases). V dropped 1 base and J dropped 14 bases, with 18 bases sitting between them. CDR3 size: 15 residues. Per the germline V gene, CDR1 is LGHDT and CDR2 is YNNKEL (reference sequence). CDR3 DNA sequence: TGTGCCAGCAGCCAAGGCAGGGGAAAGGCTGCGGCCCTCCACTTT. As protein: CASSQGRGKAAALHF.

The CDR3 DNA follows: TGTGCCAGCGGGCTCGGAGGGATCGCCTACGAGCAGTACTTC. This codes for CASGLGGIAYEQYF. The rearrangement joins TRBV27 to TRBJ2-7; the D gene is possibly TRBD2 (6 bases). V dropped 8 bases and J dropped 2 bases, with 16 bases sitting between them. The germline CDR1 and CDR2 sequences are MNHEY and SMNVEV (reference sequence). The CDR3 covers 14 residues.

V gene TRBV7-8 combines with J gene TRBJ2-5; possibly TRBD2 for D (5 bases). V was shortened by 2 bases and J by 2 bases, with 9 bases between the two germline ends. The CDR3 is 14 amino acids. Germline V gene lookup returns CDR1 SGHVS and CDR2 FQNEAQ. CDR3 region: CASSLTDWQETQYF. CDR3 sequence (DNA): TGTGCCAGCAGCTTAACGGACTGGCAAGAGACCCAGTACTTC.

The chain combines TRBV27 with TRBJ2-7, with 12 bases that match TRBD2. Germline V lookup: CDR1 MNHEY, CDR2 SMNVEV (reference sequence). This CDR3 is 14 amino acids long. Losses at the gene ends were 10 bases for V and 1 base for J; bases not matched to a gene: 5. The CDR3 protein is CATRLAGVSYEQYF. CDR3 nucleotides: TGTGCCACCAGACTAGCGGGAGTGTCCTACGAGCAGTACTTC.

The CDR3 DNA is TGTGCCAGCAGCGTCGGGGACCAGACCTACGAGCAGTACTTC. Translation: CASSVGDQTYEQYF. The genes are TRBV9 and TRBJ2-7; perhaps D is TRBD1 or TRBD2 (5 bases each). V was shortened by 2 bases and J by 2 bases, with 11 bases between the two germline ends. In germline, CDR1 is SGDLS, CDR2 YYNGEE. The CDR3 has 14 amino acids.

The chain links TRBV30 to TRBJ2-5; 10 bases fit TRBD2. With V trimmed by 2 bases and J by 3 bases, 6 bases remained unmatched. This CDR3 is 15 amino acids long. The V gene's germline CDR1 is GTSNPN and CDR2 SVGIG (reference sequence). CDR3 protein: CAWSSGRALKETQYF. Written as DNA, the CDR3 is TGTGCCTGGAGTAGCGGGAGGGCCCTTAAAGAGACCCAGTACTTC.

This clone appeared once. The chain carries TRBV5-1 and TRBJ2-1; D not resolved. This CDR3 contains 14 residues. CDR1 SGHRS and CDR2 YFSETQ come from the germline V gene. The V and J ends lost 4 bases and 6 bases respectively, with 14 bases between them. CDR3 amino acids: CASSKGPVPNEQFF. In DNA, the CDR3 is TGCGCCAGCAGCAAAGGACCGGTTCCCAATGAGCAGTTCTTC.

The rearrangement links TRBV4-1 to TRBJ2-3, with 8 bases that match TRBD1. Germline V gene data show CDR1 as MGHRA and CDR2 as YSYEKL. This CDR3 region has 17 residues. Trimming at V came to 4 bases and at J to 2 bases, leaving 11 bases not matched to a gene. The CDR3 coding sequence is TGCGCCAGCAGCCGTCACGACAGGGGCCCCAACACAGATACGCAGTATTTT. This encodes CASSRHDRGPNTDTQYF.

This clone has only a few counts. This sequence joins TRBV7-3 and TRBJ2-2; possibly TRBD1 for D (6 bases). This CDR3 has 18 amino acids. The germline V gene encodes CDR1 SGHTA and CDR2 FQGTGA. The V end was cut by 0 bases, the J end by 4 bases, with 18 bases between. CDR3 loop: CASSLTLGQGPSTGELFF. CDR3 nucleotide sequence: TGTGCCAGCAGCTTAACGTTGGGGCAGGGGCCGAGCACCGGGGAGCTGTTTTTT.

The chain employs TRBV19 and TRBJ1-5; D remains ambiguous. Germline V gene data show CDR1 as LNHDA and CDR2 as SQIVND (reference sequence). The CDR3 consists of 13 residues. V dropped 10 bases and J dropped 6 bases, with 16 bases sitting between them. This CDR3 reads CATSGSVVQPQHF. CDR3 sequence (DNA): TGTGCCACCTCGGGGAGTGTGGTTCAGCCCCAGCATTTT.

This chain uses TRBV7-2 with TRBJ2-7; 7 bases fit TRBD1. CDR1 SGHTA and CDR2 FQGNSA come from the germline V gene. CDR3 size: 12 residues. V lost 2 bases and J lost 5; bases outside the gene matches: 0. The CDR3 DNA is TGTGCCAGCAGCTTAAGGGGGCACGAGCAGTACTTC. It yields the protein CASSLRGHEQYF.

The chain has TRBV7-2 and TRBJ2-2; 7 bases are shared with TRBD2. Trimming cost V 3 bases and J 7 bases; bases outside gene matches: 11. This CDR3 is 16 amino acids long. Germline CDR1 is SGHTA and CDR2 is FQGNSA. The DNA of the CDR3 is TGTGCCAGCAGCTTGGCTCACAGCGGGAAGAACGGGGAGCTGTTTTTT. It translates to CASSLAHSGKNGELFF.

J is TRBJ2-7 and V is TRBV28, with a possible D match to TRBD2 (6 bases). Trimming left V 5 bases short and J 3 bases short, with 17 bases between. The CDR3 is 15 residues long. Germline assignment: CDR1 MDHEN and CDR2 SYDVKM. The CDR3 here is CASSPTRGLFYEQYF. CDR3 bases: TGTGCCAGCAGTCCTACCCGCGGACTATTCTACGAGCAGTACTTC.

V usage is TRBV7-6 and J usage is TRBJ2-2; 10 bases map to TRBD1. There are 17 residues in the CDR3. Germline V gene lookup returns CDR1 SGHVS and CDR2 FNYEAQ. With 1 base clipped from V and 3 bases from J, the junction kept 5 bases outside the gene matches. The CDR3 region has the DNA TGTGCCAGCAGCTTAGGGGGGGACAGGGGTTACACCGGGGAGCTGTTTTTT. Protein: CASSLGGDRGYTGELFF.

Sample share makes this clone large. The genes are TRBV30 and TRBJ2-1; D possibly corresponds to TRBD2 (5 bases). The V gene's germline CDR1 is GTSNPN and CDR2 SVGIG (reference sequence). V lost 1 base to trimming and J lost 2 bases, with 12 bases between them. CDR3 size: 15 residues. The CDR3 bases are TGTGCCTGGAGTGGAGGAACTAGTCCCTACAATGAGCAGTTCTTC. It translates to CAWSGGTSPYNEQFF. The variable domain in full, completed from reference TRBV30 and TRBJ2-1, reads SQTIHQWPATLVQPVGSPLSLECTVEGTSNPNLYWYRQAAGRGLQLLFYSVGIGQISSEVPQNLSASRPQDRQFILSSKKLLLSDSGFYLCAWSGGTSPYNEQFFGPGTRLTVL.

The CDR3 is CASSSRTGGIYEQYF. CDR3 nucleotides: TGTGCCAGCAGTTCCCGGACAGGGGGCATCTACGAGCAGTACTTC. The chain carries TRBV6-5 and TRBJ2-7, with 11 bases identical to TRBD1. The CDR3 sequence is 15 residues long. Germline lookup yields CDR1 MNHEY and CDR2 SVGAGI. V dropped 4 bases and J dropped 3; count of bases not matched to a gene: 5.

This clone is deemed large. The chain links TRBV27 to TRBJ1-1; no clear D. Germline V gene data show CDR1 as MNHEY and CDR2 as SMNVEV (reference sequence). With 7 bases removed from V and 1 base from J, the gap between germline ends came to 4 bases. The CDR3 has 11 amino acids. For the CDR3, the DNA is TGTGCCAGCATCGGGAACACTGAAGCTTTCTTT. Residues: CASIGNTEAFF.

This chain uses TRBV7-9 with TRBJ1-6; 8 nucleotides agree with TRBD1. CDR1 and CDR2 from the germline V gene are SEHNR and FQNEAQ (reference sequence). The CDR3 is 16 amino acids. Trimming cost V 0 bases and J 10 bases; bases outside gene matches: 8. The CDR3 region has the DNA TGTGCCAGCAGCTTAGCCAACCAGGGGGCTCGATCACCCCTCCACTTT. It codes for CASSLANQGARSPLHF.

Remarks on this clone: Other DNA sequences from this sample encode an identical CDR3 as well. The chain joins TRBV29-1 to TRBJ2-7; 10 positions agree with TRBD1. This CDR3 is built from 13 residues. Trimming removed 6 bases from V and 2 bases from J; junction bases left unmatched: 4. Germline V gene data show CDR1 as SQVTM and CDR2 as ANQGSEA. The CDR3 DNA follows: TGCAGCGTATCCGGGACAGGGGCCTACGAGCAGTACTTC. It encodes CSVSGTGAYEQYF.

This sequence joins TRBV3-1 (or the pseudogene TRBV3-2) and TRBJ2-2, with 9 bases aligning to TRBD2. Germline-derived CDR1 and CDR2 are LGHDT and YNNKEL (reference sequence). This CDR3 has 21 residues. V lost 0 bases to trimming and J lost 0 bases; unmatched junction nucleotides: 14. As DNA, the CDR3 is TGTGCCAGCAGCCAAGATATAGGTCTAGCGGGACTCCTCGCGAACACCGGGGAGCTGTTTTTT. Its translation is CASSQDIGLAGLLANTGELFF.

The rearrangement uses TRBV28 and TRBJ1-2; D is ambiguous. The CDR3 spans 12 residues. Germline CDR1 reads MDHEN; CDR2 reads SYDVKM. V was shortened by 6 bases and J by 0 bases, with 5 bases between the two germline ends. The CDR3 loop reads CASRATNYGYTF. The CDR3 DNA is TGTGCCAGCAGGGCAACTAACTATGGCTACACCTTC.